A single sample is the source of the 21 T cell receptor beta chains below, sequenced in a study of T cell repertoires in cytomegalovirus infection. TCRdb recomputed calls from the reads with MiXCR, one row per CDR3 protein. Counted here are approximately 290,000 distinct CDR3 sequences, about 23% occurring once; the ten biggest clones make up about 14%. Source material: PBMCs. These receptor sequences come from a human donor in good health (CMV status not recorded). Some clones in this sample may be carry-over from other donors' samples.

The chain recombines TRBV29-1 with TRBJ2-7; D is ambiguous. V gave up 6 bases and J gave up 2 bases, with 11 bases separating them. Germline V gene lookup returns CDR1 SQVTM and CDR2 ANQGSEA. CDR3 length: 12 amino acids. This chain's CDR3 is CSVSSGPYEQYF. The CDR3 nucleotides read TGCAGCGTGTCTTCGGGCCCCTACGAGCAGTACTTC.

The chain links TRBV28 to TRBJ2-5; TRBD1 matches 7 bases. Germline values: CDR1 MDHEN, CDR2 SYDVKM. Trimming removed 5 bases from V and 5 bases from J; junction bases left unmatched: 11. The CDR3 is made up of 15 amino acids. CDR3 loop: CASSPPTGHGETQYF. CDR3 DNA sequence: TGTGCCAGCAGTCCTCCGACAGGGCACGGGGAGACCCAGTACTTC.

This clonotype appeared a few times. CDR3 residues: CASSIGGAWNEQFF. The CDR3 DNA reads as TGTGCCAGCAGTATAGGAGGGGCTTGGAATGAGCAGTTCTTC. This sequence joins TRBV28 and TRBJ2-1; a possible D gene is TRBD2 (6 bases). CDR3 size: 14 residues. Germline V gene lookup returns CDR1 MDHEN and CDR2 SYDVKM. Trimming cost V 5 bases and J 7 bases, with 15 bases left between them.

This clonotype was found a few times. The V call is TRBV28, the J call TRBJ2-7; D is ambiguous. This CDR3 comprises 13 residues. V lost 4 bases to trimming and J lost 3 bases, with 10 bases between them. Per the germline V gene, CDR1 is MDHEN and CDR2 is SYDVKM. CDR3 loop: CASSSVPSYEQYF. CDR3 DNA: TGTGCCAGCAGTTCGGTACCCAGCTACGAGCAGTACTTC.

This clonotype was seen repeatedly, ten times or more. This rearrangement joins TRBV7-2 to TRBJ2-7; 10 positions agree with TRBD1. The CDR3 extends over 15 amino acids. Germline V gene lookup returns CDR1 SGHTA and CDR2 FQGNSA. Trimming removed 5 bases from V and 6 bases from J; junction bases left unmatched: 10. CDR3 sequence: CASSPSSGTGVEQYF. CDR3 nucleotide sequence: TGTGCCAGCAGCCCATCATCCGGGACAGGGGTCGAGCAGTACTTC.

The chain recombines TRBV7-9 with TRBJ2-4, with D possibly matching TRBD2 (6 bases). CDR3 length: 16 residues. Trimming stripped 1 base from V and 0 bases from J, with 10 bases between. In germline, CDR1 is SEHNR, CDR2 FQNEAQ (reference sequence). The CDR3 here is CASSLGAGLAKNIQYF. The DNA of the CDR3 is TGTGCCAGCAGCTTAGGCGCGGGACTAGCCAAAAACATTCAGTACTTC. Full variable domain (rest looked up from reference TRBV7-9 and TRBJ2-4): DTGVSQNPRHKITKRGQNVTFRCDPISEHNRLYWYRQTLGQGPEFLTYFQNEAQLEKSRLLSDRFSAERPKGSFSTLEIQRTEQGDSAMYLCASSLGAGLAKNIQYFGAGTRLSVL.

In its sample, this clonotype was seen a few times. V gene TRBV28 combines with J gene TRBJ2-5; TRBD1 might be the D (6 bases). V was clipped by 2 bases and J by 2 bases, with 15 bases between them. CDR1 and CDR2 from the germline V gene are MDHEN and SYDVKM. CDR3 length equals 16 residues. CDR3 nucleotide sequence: TGTGCCAGCAGTTTAAGGGGGTCTCGGACGCAAGAGACCCAGTACTTC. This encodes CASSLRGSRTQETQYF.

The CDR3 spells CASSRVLGGGEKLFF. Written as DNA, the CDR3 is TGTGCCAGCAGCAGGGTGCTTGGGGGGGGTGAAAAACTGTTTTTT. The V gene is TRBV7-2, the J gene TRBJ1-4, with a tentative D call TRBD1 (5 bases). Germline CDR1 SGHTA, CDR2 FQGNSA. Trimming pared 5 bases from V and 7 bases from J, leaving 17 bases between. The CDR3 covers 15 residues.

CDR3 in amino acids: CASSSEGQGLRGYNEQFF. The CDR3 DNA follows: TGTGCCAGCAGTTCCGAGGGACAGGGATTGAGGGGATACAATGAGCAGTTCTTC. V and J are TRBV6-1 and TRBJ2-1, with 9 nucleotides matching TRBD1. The CDR3 runs to 18 residues. The germline CDR1 and CDR2 sequences are MNHNS and SASEGT. J was trimmed by 4 bases and V by 5 bases; bases with no gene match: 15.

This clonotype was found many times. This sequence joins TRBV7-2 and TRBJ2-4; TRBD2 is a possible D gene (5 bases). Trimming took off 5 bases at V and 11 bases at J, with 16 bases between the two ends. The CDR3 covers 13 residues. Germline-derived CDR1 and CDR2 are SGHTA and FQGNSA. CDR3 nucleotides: TGTGCCAGCAGCCTTGGATCTGGGAGTTTTCAGTACTTC. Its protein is CASSLGSGSFQYF.

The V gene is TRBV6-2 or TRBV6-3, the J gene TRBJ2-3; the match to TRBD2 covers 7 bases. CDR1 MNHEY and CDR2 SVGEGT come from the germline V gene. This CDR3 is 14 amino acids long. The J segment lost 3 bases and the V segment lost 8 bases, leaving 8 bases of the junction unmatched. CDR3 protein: CASRGVGKTDTQYF. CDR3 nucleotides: TGTGCCAGCCGGGGGGTGGGGAAGACAGATACGCAGTATTTT.

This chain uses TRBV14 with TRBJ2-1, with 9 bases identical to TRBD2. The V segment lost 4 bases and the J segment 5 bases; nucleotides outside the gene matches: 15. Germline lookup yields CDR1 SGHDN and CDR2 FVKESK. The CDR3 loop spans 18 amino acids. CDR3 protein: CASSRRLSGTSRDNEQFF. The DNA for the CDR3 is TGTGCCAGCAGCCGAAGACTTTCCGGGACTAGCCGCGACAATGAGCAGTTCTTC.

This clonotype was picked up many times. The CDR3 loop reads CASSPRAIQETQYF. CDR3 bases: TGTGCCAGCAGCCCCCGGGCAATCCAAGAGACCCAGTACTTC. The V gene is TRBV7-6, the J gene TRBJ2-5; D is uncertain. From germline, CDR1 is SGHVS and CDR2 FNYEAQ. This CDR3 has 14 amino acids. V gave up 5 bases and J gave up 1 base, with 11 bases separating them.

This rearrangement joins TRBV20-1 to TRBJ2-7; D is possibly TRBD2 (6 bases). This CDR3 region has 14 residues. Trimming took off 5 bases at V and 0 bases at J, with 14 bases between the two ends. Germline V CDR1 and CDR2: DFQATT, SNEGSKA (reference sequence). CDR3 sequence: CSASDYPSSYEQYF. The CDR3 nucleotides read TGCAGTGCTTCGGACTACCCAAGCTCCTACGAGCAGTACTTC.

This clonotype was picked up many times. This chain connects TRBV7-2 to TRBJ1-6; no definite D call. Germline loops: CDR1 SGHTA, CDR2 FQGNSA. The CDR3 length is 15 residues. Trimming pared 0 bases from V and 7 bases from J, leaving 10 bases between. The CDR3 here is CASSLAGLGNSPLHF. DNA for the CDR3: TGTGCCAGCAGCTTAGCAGGTTTAGGAAATTCACCCCTCCACTTT. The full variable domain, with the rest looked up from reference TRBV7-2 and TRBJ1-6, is GAGVSQSPSNKVTEKGKDVELRCDPISGHTALYWYRQSLGQGLEFLIYFQGNSAPDKSGLPSDRFSAERTGGSVSTLTIQRTQQEDSAVYLCASSLAGLGNSPLHFGNGTRLTVT.

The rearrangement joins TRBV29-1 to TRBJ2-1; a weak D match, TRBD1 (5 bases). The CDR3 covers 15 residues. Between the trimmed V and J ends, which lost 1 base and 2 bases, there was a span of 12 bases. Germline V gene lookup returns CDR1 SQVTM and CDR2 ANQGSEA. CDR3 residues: CSVEGRGTPYNEQFF. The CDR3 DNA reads TGCAGCGTTGAAGGTAGGGGCACTCCCTACAATGAGCAGTTCTTC.

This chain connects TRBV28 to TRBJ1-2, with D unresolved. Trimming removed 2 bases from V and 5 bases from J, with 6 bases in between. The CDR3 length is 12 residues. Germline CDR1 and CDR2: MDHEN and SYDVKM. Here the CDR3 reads CASSLVAYGYTF. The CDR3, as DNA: TGTGCCAGCAGTTTAGTGGCATATGGCTACACCTTC.

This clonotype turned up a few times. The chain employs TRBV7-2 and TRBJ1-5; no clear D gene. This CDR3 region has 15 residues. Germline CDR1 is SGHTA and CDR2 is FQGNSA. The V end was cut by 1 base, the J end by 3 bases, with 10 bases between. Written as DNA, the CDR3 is TGTGCCAGCAGCTTAGTTGGGGTTTTCAATCAGCCCCAGCATTTT. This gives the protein CASSLVGVFNQPQHF.

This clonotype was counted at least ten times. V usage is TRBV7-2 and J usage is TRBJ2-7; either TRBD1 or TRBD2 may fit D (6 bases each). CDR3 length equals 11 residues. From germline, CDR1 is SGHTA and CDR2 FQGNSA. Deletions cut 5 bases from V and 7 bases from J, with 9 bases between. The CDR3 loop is CASSRGGEQYF. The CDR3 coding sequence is TGTGCCAGCAGCAGAGGGGGGGAGCAGTACTTC.

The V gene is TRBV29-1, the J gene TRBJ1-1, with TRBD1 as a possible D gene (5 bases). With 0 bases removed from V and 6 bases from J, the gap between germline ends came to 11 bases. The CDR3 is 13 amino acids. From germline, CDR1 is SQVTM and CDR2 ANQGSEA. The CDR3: CSVEDVVTAEAFF. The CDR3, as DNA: TGCAGCGTTGAAGATGTGGTGACAGCTGAAGCTTTCTTT.

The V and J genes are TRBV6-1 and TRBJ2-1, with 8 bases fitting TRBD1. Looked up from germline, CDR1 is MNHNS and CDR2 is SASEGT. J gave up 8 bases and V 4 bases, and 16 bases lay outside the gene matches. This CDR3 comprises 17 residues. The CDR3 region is CASSGIRWTGFVDEQFF. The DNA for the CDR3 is TGTGCCAGCAGTGGAATAAGATGGACAGGGTTCGTCGATGAGCAGTTCTTC.